This T cell receptor beta chain comes out of a study of OX40 agonist ivuxolimab in advanced cancers. This CDR3 is built from 13 residues. V lost 1 base and J 7 bases, leaving 7 bases between the germline ends. The V gene's germline CDR1 is SGHDN and CDR2 FVKESK. Profiling relied on immunoSEQ multiplex PCR, and the TCRdb table lists in-frame clones only, not all of them. The sample carries 74,000 or so clones, 90% to 95% recorded once. The V and J genes are TRBV14 and TRBJ2-2, with D possibly matching TRBD1 (5 bases). Sequencing was performed on CD4+ or CD8+ T cells sorted from blood, taken in a trial of the OX40 agonist ivuxolimab. The receptor's source is an adult with an advanced solid tumor such as melanoma, head and neck, liver or kidney cancer. The CDR3 DNA is TGTGCCAGCAGCCAAGGACAGAGCGGGGAGCTGTTTTTT. It yields the protein CASSQGQSGELFF.